This T cell receptor beta chain was sequenced in a study of T cells in Graves' hyperthyroidism and ophthalmopathy. Study overall: Initial diagnosis, before any treatment, was when peripheral blood was collected.

In this sample, this clonotype turned up many times. Its target is unknown. Study outcomes and limitations: Median prediction lead before ophthalmopathy onset was about 6.7 months with the model.

Fresh peripheral blood, around 9.5 ml, yielded the PBMCs. It was RNA transcripts that yielded the amplified TCR beta CDR3 regions. A first-round RT-PCR of the TCR CDR3 used the HTBI primer set. TCRdb used MiXCR to reprocess the multiplex PCR reads, holding one entry per CDR3 protein. The table has nearly 750,000 distinct CDR3 sequences, just over 35% seen once. Germline values: CDR1 SEHNR, CDR2 FQNEAQ (reference sequence). The CDR3 totals 16 residues. After removal of 5 bases from V and 7 bases from J, the junction contained 8 bases not matched to a gene. The source of this sequence is a woman aged 40-49 years with Graves' hyperthyroidism. The specimen was blood. The genes are TRBV7-9 and TRBJ1-6; the match to TRBD1 covers 10 bases. The CDR3 sequence: CASSNGQGGWNSPLHF. The CDR3 DNA sequence: TGTGCCAGCAGCAACGGACAGGGGGGATGGAATTCACCCCTCCACTTT.